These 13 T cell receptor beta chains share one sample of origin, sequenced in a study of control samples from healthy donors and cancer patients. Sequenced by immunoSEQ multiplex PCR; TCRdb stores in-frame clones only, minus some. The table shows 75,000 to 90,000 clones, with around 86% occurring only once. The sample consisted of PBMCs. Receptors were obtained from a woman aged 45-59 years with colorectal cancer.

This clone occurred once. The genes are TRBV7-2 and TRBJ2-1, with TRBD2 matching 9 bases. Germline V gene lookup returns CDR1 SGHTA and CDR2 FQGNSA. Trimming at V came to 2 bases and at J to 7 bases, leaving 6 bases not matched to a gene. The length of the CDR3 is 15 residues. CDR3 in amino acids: CASSLFAGGLNEQFF. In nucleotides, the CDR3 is TGTGCCAGCAGCTTATTTGCGGGGGGGCTTAATGAGCAGTTCTTC.

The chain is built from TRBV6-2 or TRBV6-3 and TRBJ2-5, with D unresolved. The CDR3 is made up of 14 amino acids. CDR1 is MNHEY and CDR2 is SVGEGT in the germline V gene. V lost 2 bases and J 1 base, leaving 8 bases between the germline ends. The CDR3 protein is CASSYEKIQETQYF. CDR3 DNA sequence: TGTGCCAGCAGTTACGAGAAAATCCAAGAGACCCAGTACTTC.

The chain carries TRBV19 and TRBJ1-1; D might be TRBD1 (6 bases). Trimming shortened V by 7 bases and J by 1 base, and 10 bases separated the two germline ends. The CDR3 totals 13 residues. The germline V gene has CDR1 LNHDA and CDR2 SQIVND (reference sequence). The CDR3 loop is CASTKGGNTEAFF. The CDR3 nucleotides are TGTGCCAGTACCAAAGGGGGGAACACTGAAGCTTTCTTT.

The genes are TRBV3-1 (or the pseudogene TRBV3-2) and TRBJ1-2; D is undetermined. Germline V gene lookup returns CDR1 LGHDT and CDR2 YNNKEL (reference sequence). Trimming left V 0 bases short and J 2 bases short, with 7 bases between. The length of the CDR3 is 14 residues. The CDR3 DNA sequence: TGTGCCAGCAGCCAAGACTACGGGAACTATGGCTACACCTTC. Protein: CASSQDYGNYGYTF.

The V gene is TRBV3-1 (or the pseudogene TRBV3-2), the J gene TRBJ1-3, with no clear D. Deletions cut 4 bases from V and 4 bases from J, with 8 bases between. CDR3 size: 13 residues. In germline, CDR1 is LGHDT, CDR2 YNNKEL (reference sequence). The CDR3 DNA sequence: TGTGCCAGCAGCCGGGAACAGGGAAACACCATATATTTT. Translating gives CASSREQGNTIYF.

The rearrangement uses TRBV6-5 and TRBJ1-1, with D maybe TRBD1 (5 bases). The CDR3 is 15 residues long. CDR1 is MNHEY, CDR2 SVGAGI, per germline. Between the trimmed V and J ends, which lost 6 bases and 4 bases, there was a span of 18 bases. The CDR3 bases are TGTGCCAGCAGCCCCCCACTGAGGGGCCCCACTGAAGCTTTCTTT. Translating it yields CASSPPLRGPTEAFF.

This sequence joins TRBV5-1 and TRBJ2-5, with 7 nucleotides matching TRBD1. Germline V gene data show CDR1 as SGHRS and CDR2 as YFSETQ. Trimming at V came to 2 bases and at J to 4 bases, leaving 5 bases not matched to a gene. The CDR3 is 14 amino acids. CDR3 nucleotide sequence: TGCGCCAGCAGCTTTCAGGGGGTGGGAGAGACCCAGTACTTC. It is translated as CASSFQGVGETQYF.

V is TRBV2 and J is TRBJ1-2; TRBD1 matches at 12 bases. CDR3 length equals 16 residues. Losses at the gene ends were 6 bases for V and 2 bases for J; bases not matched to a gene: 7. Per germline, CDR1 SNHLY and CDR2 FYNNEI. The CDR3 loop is CASRSRDRGLNYGYTF. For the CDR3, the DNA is TGTGCCAGCAGATCTAGGGACAGGGGGCTCAACTATGGCTACACCTTC. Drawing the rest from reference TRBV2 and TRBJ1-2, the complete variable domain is EPEVTQTPSHQVTQMGQEVILRCVPISNHLYFYWYRQILGQKVEFLVSFYNNEISEKSEIFDDQFSVERPDGSNFTLKIRSTKLEDSAMYFCASRSRDRGLNYGYTFGSGTRLTVV.

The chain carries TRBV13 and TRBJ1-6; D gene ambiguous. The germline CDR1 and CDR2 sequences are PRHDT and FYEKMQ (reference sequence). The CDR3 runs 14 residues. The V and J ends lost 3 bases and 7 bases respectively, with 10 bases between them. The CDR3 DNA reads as TGTGCCAGCAGCTTGGGGTGGGAGAATTCACCCCTCCACTTT. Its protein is CASSLGWENSPLHF.

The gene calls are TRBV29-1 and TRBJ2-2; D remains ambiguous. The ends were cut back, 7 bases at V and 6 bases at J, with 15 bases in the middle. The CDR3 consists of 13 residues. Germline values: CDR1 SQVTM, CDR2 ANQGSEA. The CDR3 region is CSARLPSAGELFF. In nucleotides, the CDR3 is TGCAGCGCCCGATTACCCAGCGCCGGGGAGCTGTTTTTT.

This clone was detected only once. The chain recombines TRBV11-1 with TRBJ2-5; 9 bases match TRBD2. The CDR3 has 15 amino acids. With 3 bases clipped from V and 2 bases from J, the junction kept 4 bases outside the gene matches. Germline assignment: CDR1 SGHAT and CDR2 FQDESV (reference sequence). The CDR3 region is CASSFGLAGQETQYF. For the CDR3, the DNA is TGTGCCAGCAGCTTCGGCCTAGCGGGACAAGAGACCCAGTACTTC.

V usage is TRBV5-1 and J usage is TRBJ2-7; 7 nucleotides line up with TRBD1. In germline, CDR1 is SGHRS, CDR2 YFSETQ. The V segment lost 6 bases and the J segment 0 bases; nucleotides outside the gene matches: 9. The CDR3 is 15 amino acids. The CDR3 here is CASIPTGESSYEQYV. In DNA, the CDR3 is TGCGCCAGCATTCCCACAGGGGAGAGCTCCTACGAGCAGTACGTC.

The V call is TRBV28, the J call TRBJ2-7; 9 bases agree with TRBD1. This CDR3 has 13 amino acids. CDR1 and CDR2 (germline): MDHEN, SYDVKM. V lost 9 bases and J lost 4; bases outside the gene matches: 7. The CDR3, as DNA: TGTGCCAGTACCGGGACAGGGAATTACGAGCAGTACGTC. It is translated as CASTGTGNYEQYV.